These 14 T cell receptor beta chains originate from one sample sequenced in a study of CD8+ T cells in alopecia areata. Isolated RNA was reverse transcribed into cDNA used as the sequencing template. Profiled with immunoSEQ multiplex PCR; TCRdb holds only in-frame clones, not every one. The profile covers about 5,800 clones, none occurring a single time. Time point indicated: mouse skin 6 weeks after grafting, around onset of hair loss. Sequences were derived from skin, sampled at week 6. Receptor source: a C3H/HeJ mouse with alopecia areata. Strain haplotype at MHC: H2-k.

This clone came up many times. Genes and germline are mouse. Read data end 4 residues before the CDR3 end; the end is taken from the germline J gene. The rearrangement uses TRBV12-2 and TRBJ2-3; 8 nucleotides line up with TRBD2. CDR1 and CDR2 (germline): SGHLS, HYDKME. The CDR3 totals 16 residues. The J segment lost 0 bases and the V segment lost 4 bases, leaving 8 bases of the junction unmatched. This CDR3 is CASSRDWRNSAETLYF. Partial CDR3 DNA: TGTGCCAGCTCCCGGGACTGGCGGAATAGTGCAGAA.

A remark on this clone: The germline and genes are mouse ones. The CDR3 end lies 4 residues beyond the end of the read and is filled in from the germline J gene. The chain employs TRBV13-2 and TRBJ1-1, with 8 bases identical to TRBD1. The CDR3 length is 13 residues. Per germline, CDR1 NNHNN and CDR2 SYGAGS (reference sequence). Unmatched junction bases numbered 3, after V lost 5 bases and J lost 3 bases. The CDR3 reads CASGDREDTEVFF. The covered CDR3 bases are TGTGCCAGCGGGGACAGGGAGGACACA.

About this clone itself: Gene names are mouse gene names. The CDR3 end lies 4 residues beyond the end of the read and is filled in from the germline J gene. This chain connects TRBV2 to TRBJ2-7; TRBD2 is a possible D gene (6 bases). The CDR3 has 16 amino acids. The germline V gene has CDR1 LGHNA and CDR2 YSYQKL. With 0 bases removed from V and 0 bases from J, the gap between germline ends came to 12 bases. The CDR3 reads CASSQDWLGSSYEQYF. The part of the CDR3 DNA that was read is TGTGCCAGCAGCCAAGATTGGCTGGGGAGCTCCTAT.

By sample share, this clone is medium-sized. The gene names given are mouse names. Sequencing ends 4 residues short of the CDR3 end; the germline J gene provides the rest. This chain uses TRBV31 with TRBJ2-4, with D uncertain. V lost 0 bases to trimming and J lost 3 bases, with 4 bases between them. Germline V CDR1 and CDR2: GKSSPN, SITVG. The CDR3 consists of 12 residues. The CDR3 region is CAWSLQQNTLYF. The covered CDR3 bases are TGTGCCTGGAGTCTACAACAAAAC.

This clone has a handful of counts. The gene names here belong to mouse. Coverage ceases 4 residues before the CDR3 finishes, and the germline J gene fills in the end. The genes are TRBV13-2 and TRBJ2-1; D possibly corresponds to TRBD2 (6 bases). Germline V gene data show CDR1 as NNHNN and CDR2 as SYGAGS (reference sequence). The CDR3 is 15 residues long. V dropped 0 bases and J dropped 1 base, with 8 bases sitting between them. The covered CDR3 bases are TGTGCCAGCGGTGATGCTGGGGAGAACTATGCT. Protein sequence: CASGDAGENYA. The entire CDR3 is CASGDAGENYAEQFF.

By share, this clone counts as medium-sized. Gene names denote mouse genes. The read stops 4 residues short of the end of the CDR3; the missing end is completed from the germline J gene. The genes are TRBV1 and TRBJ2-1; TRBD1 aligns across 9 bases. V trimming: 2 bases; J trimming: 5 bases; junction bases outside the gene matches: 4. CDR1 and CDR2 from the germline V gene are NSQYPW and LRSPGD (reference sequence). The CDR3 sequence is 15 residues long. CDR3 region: CTCSANDRGDAEQFF. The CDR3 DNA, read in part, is TGCACCTGCAGTGCAAACGACAGGGGGGATGCT.

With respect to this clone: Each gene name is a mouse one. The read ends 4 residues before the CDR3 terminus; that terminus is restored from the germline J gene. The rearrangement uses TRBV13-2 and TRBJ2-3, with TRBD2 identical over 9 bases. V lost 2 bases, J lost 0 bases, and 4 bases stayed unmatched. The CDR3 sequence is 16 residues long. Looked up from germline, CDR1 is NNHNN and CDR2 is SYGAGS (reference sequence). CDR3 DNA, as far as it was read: TGTGCCAGCGGTGAGAGGCTGGGGGGGAGTGCAGAA. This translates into CASGERLGGSAE. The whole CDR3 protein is CASGERLGGSAETLYF.

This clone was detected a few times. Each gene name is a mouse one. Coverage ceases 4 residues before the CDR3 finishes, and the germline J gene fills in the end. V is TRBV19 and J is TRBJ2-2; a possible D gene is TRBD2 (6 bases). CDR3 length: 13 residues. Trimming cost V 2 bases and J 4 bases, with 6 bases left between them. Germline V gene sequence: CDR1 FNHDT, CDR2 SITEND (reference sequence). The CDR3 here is CASSMGGTGQLYF. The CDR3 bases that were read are TGTGCCAGCAGTATGGGGGGCACCGGG.

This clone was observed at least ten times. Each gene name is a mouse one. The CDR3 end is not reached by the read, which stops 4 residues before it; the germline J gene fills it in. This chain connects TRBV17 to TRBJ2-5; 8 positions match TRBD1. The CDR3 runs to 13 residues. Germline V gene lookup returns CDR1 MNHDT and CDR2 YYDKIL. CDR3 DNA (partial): TGTGCTAGCAATCAGGGGGCGCTGGAC. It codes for CASNQGALD. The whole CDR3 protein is CASNQGALDTQYF.

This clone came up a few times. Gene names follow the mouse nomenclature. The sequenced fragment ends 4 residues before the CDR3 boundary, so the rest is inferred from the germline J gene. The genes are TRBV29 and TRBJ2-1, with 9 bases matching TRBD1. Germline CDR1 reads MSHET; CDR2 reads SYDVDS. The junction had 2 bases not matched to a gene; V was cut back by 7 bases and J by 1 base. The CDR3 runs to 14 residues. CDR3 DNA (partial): TGTGCTAGCACCGACAGGGGGAACTATGCT. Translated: CASTDRGNYA. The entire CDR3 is CASTDRGNYAEQFF.

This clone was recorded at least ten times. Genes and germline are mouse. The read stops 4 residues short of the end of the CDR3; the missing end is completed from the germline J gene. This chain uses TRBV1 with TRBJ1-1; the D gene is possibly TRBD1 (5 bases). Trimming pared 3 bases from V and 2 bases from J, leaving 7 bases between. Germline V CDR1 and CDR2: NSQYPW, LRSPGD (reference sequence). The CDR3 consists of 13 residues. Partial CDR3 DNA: TGCACCTGCAGTGCTGGGGGTAACACA. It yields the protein CTCSAGGNT. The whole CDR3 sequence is CTCSAGGNTEVFF.

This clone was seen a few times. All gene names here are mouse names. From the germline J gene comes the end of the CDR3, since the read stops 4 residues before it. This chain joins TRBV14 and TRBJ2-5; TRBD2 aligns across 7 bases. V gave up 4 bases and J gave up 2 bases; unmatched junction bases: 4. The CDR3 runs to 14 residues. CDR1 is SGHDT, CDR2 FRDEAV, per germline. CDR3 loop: CASSPLGLQDTQYF. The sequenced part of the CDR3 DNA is TGTGCCAGCAGTCCACTGGGGCTCCAAGAC. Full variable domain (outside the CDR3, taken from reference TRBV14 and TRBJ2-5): EAGVTQSPRYAVLQEGQAVSFWCDPISGHDTLYWYQQPRDQGPQLLVYFRDEAVIDNSQLPSDRFSAVRPKGTNSTLKIQSAKQGDTATYLCASSPLGLQDTQYFGPGTRLLVL.

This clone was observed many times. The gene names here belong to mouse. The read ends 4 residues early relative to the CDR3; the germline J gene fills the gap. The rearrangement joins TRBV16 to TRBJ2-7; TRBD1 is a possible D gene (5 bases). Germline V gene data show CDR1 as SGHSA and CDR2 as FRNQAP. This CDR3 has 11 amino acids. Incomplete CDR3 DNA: TGTGCAAGCAGCGGACAATAT. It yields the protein CASSGQY. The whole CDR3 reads CASSGQYEQYF.

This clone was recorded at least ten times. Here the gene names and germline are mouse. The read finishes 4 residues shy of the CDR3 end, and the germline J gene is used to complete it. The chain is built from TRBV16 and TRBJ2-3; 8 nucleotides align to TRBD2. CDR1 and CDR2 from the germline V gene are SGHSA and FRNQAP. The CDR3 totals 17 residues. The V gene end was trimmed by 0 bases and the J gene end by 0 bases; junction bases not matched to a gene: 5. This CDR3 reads CASSLDLWGDSAETLYF. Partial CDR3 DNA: TGTGCAAGCAGCTTAGATCTCTGGGGGGATAGTGCAGAA.